This section outlines one T cell receptor beta chain sequence together with its context. The data derive from a study of control samples from healthy donors and cancer patients. Germline CDR1 and CDR2: SGHRS and YFSETQ. V dropped 2 bases and J dropped 4 bases, with 21 bases sitting between them. The CDR3 runs 17 residues. The table came from immunoSEQ multiplex PCR; TCRdb's copy has only in-frame clones and leaves some out. Among 130,000 to 150,000 clones listed, just under 95% were seen once. The rearrangement links TRBV5-1 to TRBJ1-1; tentative D call: TRBD1 (6 bases). The specimen was PBMCs. This clonotype was sampled from a man in his 60s with colorectal cancer. Here the CDR3 DNA reads TGCGCCAGCAGCTTTACCGGGACAACACTTCAGGGCACTGAAGCTTTCTTT. This translates into CASSFTGTTLQGTEAFF.